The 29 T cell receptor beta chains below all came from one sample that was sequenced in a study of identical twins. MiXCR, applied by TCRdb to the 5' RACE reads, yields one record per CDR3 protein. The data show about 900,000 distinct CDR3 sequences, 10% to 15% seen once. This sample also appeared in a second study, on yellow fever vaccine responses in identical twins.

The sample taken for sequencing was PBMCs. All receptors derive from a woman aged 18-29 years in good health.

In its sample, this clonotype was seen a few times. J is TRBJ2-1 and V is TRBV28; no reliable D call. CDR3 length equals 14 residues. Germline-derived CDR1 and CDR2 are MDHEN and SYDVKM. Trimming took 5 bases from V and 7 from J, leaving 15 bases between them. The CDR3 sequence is CASSTYGSANEQFF. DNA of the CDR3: TGTGCCAGCAGTACCTACGGGTCCGCGAATGAGCAGTTCTTC.

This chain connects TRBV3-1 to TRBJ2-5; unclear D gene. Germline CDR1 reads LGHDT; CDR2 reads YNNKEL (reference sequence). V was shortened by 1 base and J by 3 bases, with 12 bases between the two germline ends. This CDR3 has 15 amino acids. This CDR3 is CASSQGVRLEETQYF. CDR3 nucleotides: TGTGCCAGCAGCCAAGGTGTCAGGCTAGAAGAGACCCAGTACTTC.

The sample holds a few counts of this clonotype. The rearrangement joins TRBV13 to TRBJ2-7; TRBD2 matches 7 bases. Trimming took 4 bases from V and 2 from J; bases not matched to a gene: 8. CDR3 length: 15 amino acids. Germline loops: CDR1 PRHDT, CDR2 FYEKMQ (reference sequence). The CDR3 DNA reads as TGTGCCAGCAGCTCTAGAAGCGGGACCCCCTACGAGCAGTACTTC. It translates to CASSSRSGTPYEQYF. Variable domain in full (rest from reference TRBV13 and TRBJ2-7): AAGVIQSPRHLIKEKRETATLKCYPIPRHDTVYWYQQGPGQDPQFLISFYEKMQSDKGSIPDRFSAQQFSDYHSELNMSSLELGDSALYFCASSSRSGTPYEQYFGPGTRLTVT.

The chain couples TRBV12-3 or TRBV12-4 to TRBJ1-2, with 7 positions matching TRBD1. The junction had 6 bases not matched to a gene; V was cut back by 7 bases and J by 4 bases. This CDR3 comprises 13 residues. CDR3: CASTKGQLYGYTF. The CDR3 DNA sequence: TGTGCCAGCACTAAGGGACAGCTCTATGGCTACACCTTC.

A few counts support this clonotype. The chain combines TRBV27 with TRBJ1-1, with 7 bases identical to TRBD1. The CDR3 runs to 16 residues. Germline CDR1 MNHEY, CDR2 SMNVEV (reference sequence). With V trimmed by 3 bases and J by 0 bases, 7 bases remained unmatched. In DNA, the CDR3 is TGTGCCAGCAGTTTTTCAGCGGGGACAGTGAACACTGAAGCTTTCTTT. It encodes CASSFSAGTVNTEAFF.

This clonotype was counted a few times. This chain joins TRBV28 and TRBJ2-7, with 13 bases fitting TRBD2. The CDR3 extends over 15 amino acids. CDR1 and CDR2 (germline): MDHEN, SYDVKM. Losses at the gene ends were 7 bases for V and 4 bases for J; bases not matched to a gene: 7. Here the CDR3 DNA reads TGTGCCAGCACCGTTGAACTAGCGGGAGGGTACGAGCAGTACTTC. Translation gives CASTVELAGGYEQYF.

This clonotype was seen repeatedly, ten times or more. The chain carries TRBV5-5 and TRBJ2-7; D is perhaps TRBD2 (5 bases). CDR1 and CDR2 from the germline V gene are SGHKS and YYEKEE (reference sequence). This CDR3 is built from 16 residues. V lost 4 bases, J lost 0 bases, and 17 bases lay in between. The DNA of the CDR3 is TGTGCCAGCAGCCAGAGCGGATCTCTTCCCTCCTACGAGCAGTACTTC. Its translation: CASSQSGSLPSYEQYF.

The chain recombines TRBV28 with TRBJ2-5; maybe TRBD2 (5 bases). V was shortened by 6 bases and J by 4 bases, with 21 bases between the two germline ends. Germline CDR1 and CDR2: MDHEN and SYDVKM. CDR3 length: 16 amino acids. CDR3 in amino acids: CASSASVGGGSETQYF. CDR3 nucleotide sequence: TGTGCCAGCAGCGCATCCGTGGGTGGCGGGTCAGAGACCCAGTACTTC.

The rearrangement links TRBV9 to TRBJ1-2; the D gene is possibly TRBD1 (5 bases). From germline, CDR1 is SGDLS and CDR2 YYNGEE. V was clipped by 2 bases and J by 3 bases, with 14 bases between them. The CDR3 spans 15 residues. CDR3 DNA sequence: TGTGCCAGCAGCGTTAGTAGGCGAGGGGACTATGGCTACACCTTC. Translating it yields CASSVSRRGDYGYTF.

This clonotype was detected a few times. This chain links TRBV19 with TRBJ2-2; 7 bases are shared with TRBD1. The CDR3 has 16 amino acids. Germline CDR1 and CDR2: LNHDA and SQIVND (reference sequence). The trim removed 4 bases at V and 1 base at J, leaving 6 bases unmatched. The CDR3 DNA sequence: TGTGCCAGTAGTACCTATGGACAGGTGAACACCGGGGAGCTGTTTTTT. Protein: CASSTYGQVNTGELFF. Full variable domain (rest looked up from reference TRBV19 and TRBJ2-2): DGGITQSPKYLFRKEGQNVTLSCEQNLNHDAMYWYRQDPGQGLRLIYYSQIVNDFQKGDIAEGYSVSREKKESFPLTVTSAQKNPTAFYLCASSTYGQVNTGELFFGEGSRLTVL.

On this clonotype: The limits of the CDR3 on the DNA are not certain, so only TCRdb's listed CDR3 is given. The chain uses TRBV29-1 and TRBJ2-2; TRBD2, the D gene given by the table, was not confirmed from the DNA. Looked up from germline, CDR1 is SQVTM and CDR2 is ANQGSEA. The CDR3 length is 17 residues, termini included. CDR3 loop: CSVGASGRFSTGELFFF.

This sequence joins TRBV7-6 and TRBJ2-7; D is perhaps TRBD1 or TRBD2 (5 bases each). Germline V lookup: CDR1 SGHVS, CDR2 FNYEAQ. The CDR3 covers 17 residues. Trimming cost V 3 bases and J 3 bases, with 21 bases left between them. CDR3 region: CASSLGPRGAQNYEQYF. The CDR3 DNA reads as TGTGCCAGCAGCTTGGGGCCGAGAGGGGCTCAAAACTACGAGCAGTACTTC.

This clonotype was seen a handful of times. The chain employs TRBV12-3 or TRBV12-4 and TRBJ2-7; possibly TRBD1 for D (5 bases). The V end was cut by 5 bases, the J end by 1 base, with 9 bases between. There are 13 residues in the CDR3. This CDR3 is CASSIGVSYEQYF. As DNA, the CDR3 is TGTGCCAGCAGTATAGGGGTTTCCTACGAGCAGTACTTC.

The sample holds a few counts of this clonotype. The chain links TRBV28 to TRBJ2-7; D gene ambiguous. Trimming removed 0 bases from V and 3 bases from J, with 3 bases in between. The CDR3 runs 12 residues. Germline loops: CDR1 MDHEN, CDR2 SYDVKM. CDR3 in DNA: TGTGCCAGCAGTTTATGGGTCTACGAGCAGTACTTC. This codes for CASSLWVYEQYF.

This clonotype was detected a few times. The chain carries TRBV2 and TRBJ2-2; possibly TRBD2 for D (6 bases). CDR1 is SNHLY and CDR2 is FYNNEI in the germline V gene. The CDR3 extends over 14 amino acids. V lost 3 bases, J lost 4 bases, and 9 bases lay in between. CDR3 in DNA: TGTGCCAGCAGTGAGGAGGGGACCACCGGGGAGCTGTTTTTT. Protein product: CASSEEGTTGELFF. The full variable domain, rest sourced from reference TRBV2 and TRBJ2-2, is EPEVTQTPSHQVTQMGQEVILRCVPISNHLYFYWYRQILGQKVEFLVSFYNNEISEKSEIFDDQFSVERPDGSNFTLKIRSTKLEDSAMYFCASSEEGTTGELFFGEGSRLTVL.

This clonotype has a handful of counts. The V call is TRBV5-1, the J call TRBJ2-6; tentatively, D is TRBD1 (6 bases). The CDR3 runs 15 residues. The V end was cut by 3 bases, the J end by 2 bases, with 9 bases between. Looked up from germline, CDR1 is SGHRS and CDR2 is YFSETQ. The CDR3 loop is CASSSQGTGANVLTF. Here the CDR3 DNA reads TGCGCCAGCAGCTCACAGGGCACTGGGGCCAACGTCCTGACTTTC.

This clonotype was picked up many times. The CDR3 DNA sequence: TGTGCCAGCAATCCCGGGGGCTTATACACAGATACGCAGTATTTT. Amino acid sequence: CASNPGGLYTDTQYF. The rearrangement uses TRBV6-2 or TRBV6-3 and TRBJ2-3; D may be TRBD1 or TRBD2 (6 bases each). The CDR3 sequence is 15 residues long. V was trimmed by 7 bases and J by 2 bases, leaving 16 bases between them. The V gene's germline CDR1 is MNHEY and CDR2 SVGEGT.

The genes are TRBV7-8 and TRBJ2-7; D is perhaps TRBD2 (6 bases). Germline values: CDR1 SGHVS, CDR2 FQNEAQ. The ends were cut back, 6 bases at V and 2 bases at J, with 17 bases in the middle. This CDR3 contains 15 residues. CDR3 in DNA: TGTGCCAGCAGTTACCGACTAGGACCTCCCTACGAGCAGTACTTC. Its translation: CASSYRLGPPYEQYF. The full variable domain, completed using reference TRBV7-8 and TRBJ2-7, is GAGVSQSPRYKVAKRGQDVALRCDPISGHVSLFWYQQALGQGPEFLTYFQNEAQLDKSGLPSDRFFAERPEGSVSTLKIQRTQQEDSAVYLCASSYRLGPPYEQYFGPGTRLTVT.

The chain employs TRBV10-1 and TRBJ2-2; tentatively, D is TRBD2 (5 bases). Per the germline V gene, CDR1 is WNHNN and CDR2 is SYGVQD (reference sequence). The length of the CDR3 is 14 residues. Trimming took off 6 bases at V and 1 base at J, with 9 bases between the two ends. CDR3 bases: TGCGCCAGCAGAGCGGCCGTGAACACCGGGGAGCTGTTTTTT. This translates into CASRAAVNTGELFF.

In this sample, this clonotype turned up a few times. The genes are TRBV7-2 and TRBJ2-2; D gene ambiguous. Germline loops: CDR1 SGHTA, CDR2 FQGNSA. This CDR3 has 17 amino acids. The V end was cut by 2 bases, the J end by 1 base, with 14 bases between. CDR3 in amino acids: CASSLSSVHWNTGELFF. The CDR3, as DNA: TGTGCCAGCAGCTTAAGTTCGGTGCACTGGAACACCGGGGAGCTGTTTTTT.

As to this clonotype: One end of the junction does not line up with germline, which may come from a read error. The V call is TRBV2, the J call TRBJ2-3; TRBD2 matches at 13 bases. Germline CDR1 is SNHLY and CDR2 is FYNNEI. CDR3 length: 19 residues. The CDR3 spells CALCEIAPGLAGSTDTQYF. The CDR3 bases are TGTGCCCTCTGTGAAATCGCCCCGGGACTAGCGGGGAGCACGGATACGCAGTATTTT.

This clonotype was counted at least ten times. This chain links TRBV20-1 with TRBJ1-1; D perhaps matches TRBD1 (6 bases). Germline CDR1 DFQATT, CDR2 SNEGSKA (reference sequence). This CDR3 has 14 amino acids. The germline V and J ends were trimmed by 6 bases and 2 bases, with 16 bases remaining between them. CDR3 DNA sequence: TGCAGTGCACAGATCGGGGGGCCAAACACTGAAGCTTTCTTT. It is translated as CSAQIGGPNTEAFF.

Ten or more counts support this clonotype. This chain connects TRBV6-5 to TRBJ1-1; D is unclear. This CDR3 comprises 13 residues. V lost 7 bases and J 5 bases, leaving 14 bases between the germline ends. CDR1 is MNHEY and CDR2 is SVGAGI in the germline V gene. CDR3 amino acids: CASTPQVGTEAFF. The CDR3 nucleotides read TGTGCCAGCACACCCCAGGTGGGAACTGAAGCTTTCTTT.

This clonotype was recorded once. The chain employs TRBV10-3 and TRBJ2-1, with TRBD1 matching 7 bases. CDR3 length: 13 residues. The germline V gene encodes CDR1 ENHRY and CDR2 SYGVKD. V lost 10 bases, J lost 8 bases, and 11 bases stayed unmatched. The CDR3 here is CASTTGIHDEQFF. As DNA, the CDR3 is TGTGCCAGTACGACAGGGATACACGATGAGCAGTTCTTC.

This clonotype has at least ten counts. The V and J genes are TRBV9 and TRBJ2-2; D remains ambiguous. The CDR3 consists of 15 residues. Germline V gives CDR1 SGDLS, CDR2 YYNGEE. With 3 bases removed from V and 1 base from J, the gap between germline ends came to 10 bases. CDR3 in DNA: TGTGCCAGCAGCGCTTCTGGGGTGAACACCGGGGAGCTGTTTTTT. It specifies CASSASGVNTGELFF.

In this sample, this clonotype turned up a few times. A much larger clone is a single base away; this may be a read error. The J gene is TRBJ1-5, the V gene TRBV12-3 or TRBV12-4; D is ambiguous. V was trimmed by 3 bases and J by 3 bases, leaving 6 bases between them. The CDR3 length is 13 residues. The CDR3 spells CASSFGNNQPQHF. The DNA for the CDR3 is TGTGCCAGCAGTTTCGGGAACAATCAGCCCCAGCATTTT.

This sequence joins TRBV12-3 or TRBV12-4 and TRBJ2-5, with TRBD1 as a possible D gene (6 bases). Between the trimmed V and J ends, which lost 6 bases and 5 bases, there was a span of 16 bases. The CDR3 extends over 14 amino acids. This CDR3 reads CASSPSGGWETQYF. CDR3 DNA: TGTGCCAGCAGCCCAAGTGGGGGCTGGGAGACCCAGTACTTC.

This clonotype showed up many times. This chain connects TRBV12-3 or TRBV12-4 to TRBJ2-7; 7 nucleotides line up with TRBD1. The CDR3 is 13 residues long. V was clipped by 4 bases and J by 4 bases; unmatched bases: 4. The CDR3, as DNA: TGTGCCAGCAGTTCCACAGGGGTTTACGAGCAGTACTTC. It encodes CASSSTGVYEQYF.

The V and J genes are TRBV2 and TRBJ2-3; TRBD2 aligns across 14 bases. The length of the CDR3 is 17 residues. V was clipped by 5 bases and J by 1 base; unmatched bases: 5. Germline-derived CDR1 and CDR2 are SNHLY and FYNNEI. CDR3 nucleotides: TGTGCCAGCAGTCGACTAGCGGGAGGGCCTGGCACAGATACGCAGTATTTT. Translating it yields CASSRLAGGPGTDTQYF.